This T cell receptor beta chain is drawn from a study of blood T cell repertoires in COVID-19. On the study more broadly: The samples span acute and convalescent COVID-19 from the United States, Italy and Spain. PBMCs, B-cell-depleted T cells, or T cells were the source of the cDNA or gDNA that made up the material.

The length of the CDR3 is 13 residues. The V and J ends lost 6 bases and 3 bases respectively, with 11 bases between them. Authors' analysis steps: It was from reference gene primer amplification that nucleated cell counts were estimated. TCRdb's copy holds only in-frame clones and misses some; the assay was immunoSEQ multiplex PCR. Clonal size and the V and J genes are those of that table, whereas D and trimming came from the DNA. Of some 74,000 clones listed, roughly 84% are singletons. Sequencing was done on a sample of peripheral blood. This sequence originates from a man in his forties or fifties with active COVID-19. The V gene is TRBV12-3 or TRBV12-4, the J gene TRBJ2-5; D is possibly TRBD2 (5 bases). In nucleotides, the CDR3 is TGTGCCAGCAGCTGGACGGGGAAAGAGACCCAGTACTTC. It is translated as CASSWTGKETQYF.